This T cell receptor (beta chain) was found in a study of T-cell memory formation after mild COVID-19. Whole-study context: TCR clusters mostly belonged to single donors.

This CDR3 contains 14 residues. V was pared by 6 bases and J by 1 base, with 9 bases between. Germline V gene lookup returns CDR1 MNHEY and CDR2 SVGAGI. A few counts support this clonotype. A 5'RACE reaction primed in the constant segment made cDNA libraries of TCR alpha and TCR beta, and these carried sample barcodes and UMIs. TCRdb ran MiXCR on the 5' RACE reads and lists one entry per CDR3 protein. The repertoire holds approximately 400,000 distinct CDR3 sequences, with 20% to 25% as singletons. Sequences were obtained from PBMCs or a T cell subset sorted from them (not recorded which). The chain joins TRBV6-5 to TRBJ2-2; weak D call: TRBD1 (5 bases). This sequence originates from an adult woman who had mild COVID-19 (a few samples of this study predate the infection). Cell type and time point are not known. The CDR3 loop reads CASRAQGNTGELFF. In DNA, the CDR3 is TGTGCCAGCAGGGCTCAGGGGAACACCGGGGAGCTGTTTTTT.